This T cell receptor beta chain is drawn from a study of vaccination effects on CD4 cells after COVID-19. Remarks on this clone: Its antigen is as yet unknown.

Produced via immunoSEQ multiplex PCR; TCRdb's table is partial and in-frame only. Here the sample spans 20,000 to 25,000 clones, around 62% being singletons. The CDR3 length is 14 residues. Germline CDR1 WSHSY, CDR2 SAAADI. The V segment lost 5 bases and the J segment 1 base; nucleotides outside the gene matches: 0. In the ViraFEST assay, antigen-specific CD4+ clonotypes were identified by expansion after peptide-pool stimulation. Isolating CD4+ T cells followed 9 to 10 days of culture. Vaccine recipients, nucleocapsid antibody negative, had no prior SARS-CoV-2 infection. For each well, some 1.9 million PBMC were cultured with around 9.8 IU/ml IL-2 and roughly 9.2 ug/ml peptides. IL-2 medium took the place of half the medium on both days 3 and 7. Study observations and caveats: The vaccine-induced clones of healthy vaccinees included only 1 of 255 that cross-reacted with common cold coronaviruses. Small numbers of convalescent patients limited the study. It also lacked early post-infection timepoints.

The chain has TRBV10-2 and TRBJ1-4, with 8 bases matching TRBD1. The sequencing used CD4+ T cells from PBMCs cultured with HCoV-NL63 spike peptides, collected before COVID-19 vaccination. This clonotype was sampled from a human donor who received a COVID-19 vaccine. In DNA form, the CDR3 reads TGCGCCAGCAGTACAGGGGGAACTAATGAAAAACTGTTTTTT. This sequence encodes CASSTGGTNEKLFF.